This T cell receptor beta chain was retrieved from a study of shared clonotypes between healthy human individuals (TCRdb year 2020). With respect to the entire study: The cohort comprised a couple of women and a few men aged 18 to 49 years. To increase sequencing depth and limit assay-specific biases, different laboratories used diverse techniques to prepare libraries and sequence TCR repertoires. Each donor's leukapheresis produced roughly between roughly 0.94 and 9.5 billion PBMCs. Blood TCR repertoires of a handful of healthy adults were deeply sequenced to estimate repertoire size and the extent of clonotype sharing between individuals.

Healthy HIV-negative adults with no recently reported acute infections or vaccinations were included as donors. Every donor was a Caucasian adult residing in Nashville, Tennessee, USA. For unsorted samples, 85 million to 100 million PBMCs were counted, and genomic DNA was extracted using the QIAamp DNA Blood Mini kit. Blood was obtained by leukapheresis, after which PBMCs were separated by Ficoll-Histopaque density gradient centrifugation and cryopreserved in liquid nitrogen vapor phase. Using the deep immunoSEQ assay, multiplex PCR amplified TCR CDR3 regions from genomic DNA. Extracted genomic DNA from each cell subset was distributed evenly across all wells of several immunoSEQ 96-well plates, and each plate was treated as a replicate. For unsorted PBMC, each replicate PCR was loaded with around 300 ng genomic DNA, equivalent to 25,000 to 35,000 T cell genomes. Ten immunoSEQ deep assay plates were used to sequence unsorted PBMC genomic DNA. The purified libraries were quantified using a Qubit 3.0 fluorometer, sized with a Bioanalyzer 2100, and then quantified again using the KAPA Library Quantification kit. Each immunoSEQ 96-well plate was sequenced on its own single-read 150-cycle Illumina NextSeq 550 flow cell. The authors processed their data as follows. The immunoSEQ output contained only junctional sequences without quality scores, so filtering could not match that applied to full-length reads. To assign V/J genes and CDR3, sequences were annotated against IMGT germline references using PyIR, a Python wrapper for IgBLAST v1.9. Reads with weak V/J assignments (E-value above 1e-6), missing CDR3, stop codons, out-of-frame junctions, or ambiguous translated residues were removed. V3J clonotypes were defined as sequences sharing an identical inferred V gene, J gene, and CDR3 amino acid sequence. The percentage overlap between two repertoires was calculated by dividing the number of shared unique clonotypes by the size of the smaller repertoire. Repertoire richness was assessed with RTK rarefaction, the Chao1 estimator, and Recon v2.1 estimates of unobserved clonotypes. TCRdb took this table from immuneACCESS and kept in-frame rearrangements with V and J called. Such tables lack part of the clones; where checked against another copy, unresolved V genes explain under half of the gap, and the rest is unexplained. The DNA was the basis for D and trimming; V, J and clone size are from that table. This sample comprises about 560,000 clones, about 80% of them detected only once. The top ten hold more than 10% of the sample.

Including the terminal cysteine and phenylalanine, the CDR3 comprises 14 residues. Of all the DNA, just the CDR3 is kept, 42 bases in frame from base 1. The V and J ends are trimmed by 0 bases and 1 base, leaving 8 bases between them. In the germline V gene, CDR1 corresponds to SGDLS and CDR2 to YYNGEE. Comments on this clone: Its recognized antigen is unknown. The input lacks base qualities; no much larger clone sits a single base away.

What the research found in general, with its limitations: Sampling was restricted to blood, and TCR repertoires in tissues likely differ from the TCR repertoires found in blood. Pairwise subsampling led to the expectation that sequencing depth would affect the degree of clonotype sharing among donors. The small number of donors limited the genetic and exposure-history diversity represented.

Sequenced material: PBMCs. The sequence links TRBV9 to TRBJ2-7; confidence is insufficient to name the D gene. The receptor comes from a woman in her thirties or forties in good health. Some clones in this sample may be carry-over from other donors' samples. The nucleotide sequence reads TGTGCCAGCAGCGTAGGGGTTGGGTCCTACGAGCAGTACTTC. This encodes CASSVGVGSYEQYF. The full variable domain, with segments outside the CDR3 supplied by the reference TRBV9 and TRBJ2-7 proteins, appears as DSGVTQTPKHLITATGQRVTLRCSPRSGDLSVYWYQQSLDQGLQFLIQYYNGEERAKGNILERFSAQQFPDLHSELNLSSLELGDSALYFCASSVGVGSYEQYFGPGTRLTVT.